Described below is a single T cell receptor beta chain sequence and its context. The record originates from a study of T cell changes during pregnancy in multiple sclerosis. Germline V gene lookup returns CDR1 SGHTA and CDR2 FQGNSA. The CDR3 is 14 residues long. The V end lost 0 bases, the J end lost 5 bases, and 10 bases lay between the germline ends. The table came from immunoSEQ multiplex PCR; TCRdb's copy has only in-frame clones and leaves some out. The table has some 40,000 clones, under 95% seen once. V gene TRBV7-2 combines with J gene TRBJ2-5, with D possibly matching TRBD2 (5 bases). This clonotype originated in a female donor in good health, enrolled as a control in a pregnancy study. The material was CD4+ T cells from peripheral blood mononuclear cells, obtained in the third trimester of pregnancy. The CDR3 protein is CASSLAKWEETQYF. The CDR3 nucleotides are TGTGCCAGCAGCTTAGCAAAATGGGAGGAGACCCAGTACTTC.